These T cell receptor beta chains were read from a single sample in a study of pediatric ulcerative colitis. Produced via immunoSEQ multiplex PCR; TCRdb's table is partial and in-frame only. The sample carries 30,000 or so clones, roughly three quarters recorded once. The sequencing input was gut tissue. The receptors originated from a boy between 10 and 17 years old with mild ulcerative colitis. The CDR3 runs from the conserved cysteine through the conserved F or W. The D gene is left open where the match is weak. The size entry is marked missing in some rows and otherwise reads once, few, many or a size class.

V	D	length	J	size	CDR3	DNA
TRBV7-6	-	15	TRBJ1-4	-	CASSRSGHTQEKLFF	TGTGCCAGCAGCCGGTCAGGCCATACGCAGGAAAAACTGTTTTTT
TRBV7-9	TRBD2	14	TRBJ2-7	-	CASSRTGGPEEQYF	TGTGCCAGCAGCAGGACGGGGGGGCCCGAGGAGCAGTACTTC
TRBV19	-	13	TRBJ2-7	-	CASSRALNYEQYF	TGTGCCAGTAGCCGGGCTCTAAACTACGAGCAGTACTTC
TRBV10-3	-	14	TRBJ2-1	-	CAISEGGEDEEQFF	TGTGCCATCAGTGAAGGGGGGGAGGACGAGGAGCAGTTCTTC
TRBV6-6	TRBD1	16	TRBJ1-1	-	CASRIDLTGWDTEAFF	TGTGCCAGCAGAATCGACCTGACAGGGTGGGACACTGAAGCTTTCTTT
TRBV6-6	-	14	TRBJ1-2	-	CASSPRGPTYGYTF	TGTGCCAGCAGTCCCAGGGGACCGACCTATGGCTACACCTTC
TRBV11-2	-	15	TRBJ1-6	few	CASSRSGEYRSPLHF	TGTGCCAGCAGCCGGTCGGGGGAATACCGTTCACCCCTCCACTTT
TRBV30	-	16	TRBJ2-5	-	CAQEGISEPGVETQYF	TGTGCCCAGGAGGGTATAAGCGAACCAGGGGTGGAGACCCAGTACTTC
TRBV7-9	-	14	TRBJ1-2	-	CASSVGTVSSGYTF	TGTGCCAGCAGCGTAGGGACCGTCTCTAGTGGCTACACCTTC
TRBV30	-	14	TRBJ1-6	-	CAWSVAGYNSPLHF	TGTGCCTGGAGTGTAGCAGGCTATAATTCACCCCTCCACTTT
TRBV9	-	14	TRBJ1-3	-	CASSVVNSGNTIYF	TGTGCCAGCAGCGTAGTTAACTCTGGAAACACCATATATTTT
TRBV5-6	-	15	TRBJ2-1	-	CASSSRGDLGNEQFF	TGTGCCAGCAGCTCTCGGGGTGACTTGGGCAATGAGCAGTTCTTC
TRBV6-5	-	16	TRBJ2-3	-	CASSYSPAGAIDTQYF	TGTGCCAGCAGTTACTCCCCCGCGGGGGCGATAGATACGCAGTATTTT
TRBV21-1	-	9	TRBJ1-2	-	CAPVYGYTF	TGTGCCCCAGTCTATGGCTACACCTTC
TRBV2	-	14	TRBJ2-3	-	CASTWGVSTDTQYF	TGTGCCAGCACGTGGGGCGTTAGCACAGATACGCAGTATTTT
TRBV5-1	TRBD1	17	TRBJ1-2	-	CASSLTGTGGSIYGYTF	TGCGCCAGCAGCCTAACTGGGACAGGGGGTAGCATCTATGGCTACACCTTC
TRBV30	-	17	TRBJ1-5	-	CAWPRTRDISFVWPQHF	TGTGCCTGGCCCCGTACCCGGGACATAAGCTTCGTTTGGCCCCAGCATTTT
TRBV5-1	TRBD2	18	TRBJ2-6	-	CASSLVVAGGSGANVLTF	TGCGCCAGCAGCTTGGTAGTAGCGGGGGGCTCTGGGGCCAACGTCCTGACTTTC
TRBV27	-	13	TRBJ1-6	-	CASSFWGNSPLHF	TGTGCCAGCAGTTTTTGGGGGAATTCACCCCTCCACTTT
TRBV5-6	TRBD1	14	TRBJ2-7	once	CASSFPGTAYEQYF	TGTGCCAGCAGCTTTCCCGGGACAGCCTACGAGCAGTACTTC
TRBV9	-	14	TRBJ2-3	-	CASSVAPIADTQYF	TGTGCCAGCAGCGTAGCGCCCATCGCAGATACGCAGTATTTT
TRBV6-5	-	12	TRBJ1-2	-	CASSIRGAGYTF	TGTGCCAGCAGCATTCGGGGGGCCGGCTACACCTTC
TRBV5-4	TRBD2	15	TRBJ2-3	-	CASSRTRGSTDTQYF	TGTGCCAGCAGTCGGACGCGGGGGAGCACAGATACGCAGTATTTT